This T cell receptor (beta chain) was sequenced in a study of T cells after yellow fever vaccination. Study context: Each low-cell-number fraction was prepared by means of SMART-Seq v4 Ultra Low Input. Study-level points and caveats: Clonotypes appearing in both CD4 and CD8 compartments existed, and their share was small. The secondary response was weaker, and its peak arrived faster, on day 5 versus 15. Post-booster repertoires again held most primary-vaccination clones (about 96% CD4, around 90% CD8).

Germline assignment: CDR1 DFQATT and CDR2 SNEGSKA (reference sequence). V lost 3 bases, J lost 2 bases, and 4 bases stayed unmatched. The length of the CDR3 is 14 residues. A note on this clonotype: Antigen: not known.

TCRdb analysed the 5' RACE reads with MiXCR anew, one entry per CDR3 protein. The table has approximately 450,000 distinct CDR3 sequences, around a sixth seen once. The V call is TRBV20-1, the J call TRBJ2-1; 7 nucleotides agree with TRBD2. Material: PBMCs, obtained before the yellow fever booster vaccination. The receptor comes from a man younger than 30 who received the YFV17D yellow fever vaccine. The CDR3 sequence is CSARSGAPYNEQFF. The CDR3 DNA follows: TGCAGTGCTAGGAGCGGGGCGCCCTACAATGAGCAGTTCTTC.